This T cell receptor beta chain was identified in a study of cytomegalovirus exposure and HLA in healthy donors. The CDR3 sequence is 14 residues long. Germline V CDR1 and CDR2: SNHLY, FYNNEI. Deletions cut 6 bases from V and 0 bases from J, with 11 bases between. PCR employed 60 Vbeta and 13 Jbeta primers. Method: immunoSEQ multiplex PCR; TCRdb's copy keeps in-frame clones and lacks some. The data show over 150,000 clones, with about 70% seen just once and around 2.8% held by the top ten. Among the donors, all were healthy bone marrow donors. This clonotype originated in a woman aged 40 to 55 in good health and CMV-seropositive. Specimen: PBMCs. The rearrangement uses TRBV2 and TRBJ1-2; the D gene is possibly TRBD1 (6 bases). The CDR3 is CASSQQGPNYGYTF. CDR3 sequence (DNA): TGTGCCAGCAGCCAACAGGGTCCTAACTATGGCTACACCTTC.